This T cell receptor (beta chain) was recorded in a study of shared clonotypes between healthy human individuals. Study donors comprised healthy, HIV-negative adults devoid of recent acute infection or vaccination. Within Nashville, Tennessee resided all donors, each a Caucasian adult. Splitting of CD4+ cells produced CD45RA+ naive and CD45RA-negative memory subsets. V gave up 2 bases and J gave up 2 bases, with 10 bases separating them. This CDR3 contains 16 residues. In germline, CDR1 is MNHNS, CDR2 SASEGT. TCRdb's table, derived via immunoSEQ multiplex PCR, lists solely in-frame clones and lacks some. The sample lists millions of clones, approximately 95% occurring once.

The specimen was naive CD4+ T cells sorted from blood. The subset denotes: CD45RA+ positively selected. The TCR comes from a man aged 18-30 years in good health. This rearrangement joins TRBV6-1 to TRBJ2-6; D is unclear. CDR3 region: CASSEQALAGANVLTF. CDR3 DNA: TGTGCCAGCAGTGAACAAGCATTGGCTGGGGCCAACGTCCTGACTTTC.